One and the same sample provided the 28 T cell receptor beta chains below, sequenced in a study of CD8 T cells in Susac syndrome. An input of about 0.5 to 1 ug of RNA was subjected to reverse transcription using random hexamers. Via MiXCR, TCRdb re-called the immunoSEQ multiplex PCR reads, giving one row per CDR3 protein. The table includes some 150,000 distinct CDR3 sequences, roughly 95% detected once. Sequencing was done on a sample of CD8+ T cells from PBMCs. These receptors were collected from a human donor with multiple sclerosis.

The chain joins TRBV15 to TRBJ1-5; a possible D gene is TRBD1 (6 bases). CDR3 size: 16 residues. The V and J ends lost 0 bases and 7 bases respectively, with 16 bases between them. CDR1 LNHNV and CDR2 YYDKDF come from the germline V gene (reference sequence). The CDR3 DNA reads TGTGCCACCAGCAGAGATTCGGACAGAGGCAGGCAGCCCCAGCATTTT. Its translation is CATSRDSDRGRQPQHF.

In this sample, this clonotype turned up once. The V and J genes are TRBV29-1 and TRBJ1-2, with TRBD1 as a possible D gene (5 bases). This CDR3 has 14 amino acids. From germline, CDR1 is SQVTM and CDR2 ANQGSEA. Trimming left V 3 bases short and J 0 bases short, with 11 bases between. CDR3 sequence (DNA): TGCAGCGTTGATATGGACACACCTAACTATGGCTACACCTTC. Residues: CSVDMDTPNYGYTF.

The chain joins TRBV3-1 to TRBJ1-4; TRBD1 is a possible D gene (5 bases). Germline V CDR1 and CDR2: LGHDT, YNNKEL (reference sequence). V was pared by 4 bases and J by 8 bases, with 11 bases between. The CDR3 is 13 residues long. CDR3 DNA sequence: TGTGCCAGCAGCCCAAGGGGCAGGGAAAAACTGTTTTTT. It is translated as CASSPRGREKLFF.

J is TRBJ2-1 and V is TRBV7-8, with D possibly being TRBD1 (5 bases). This CDR3 region has 17 residues. CDR1 SGHVS and CDR2 FQNEAQ come from the germline V gene. Trimming cost V 5 bases and J 0 bases, with 17 bases left between them. In DNA, the CDR3 is TGTGCCAGCAGCGACAGTCGCATAACCAACTCCTACAATGAGCAGTTCTTC. Its protein product is CASSDSRITNSYNEQFF.

J is TRBJ2-3 and V is TRBV7-2, with 12 bases fitting TRBD2. Germline V CDR1 and CDR2: SGHTA, FQGNSA. This CDR3 comprises 15 residues. The ends lost 4 bases at V and 1 base at J; junction bases unmatched: 0. The CDR3 bases are TGTGCCAGCAGCTGGACTAGCGGGGGCACAGATACGCAGTATTTT. As protein: CASSWTSGGTDTQYF. Drawing the rest from reference TRBV7-2 and TRBJ2-3, the complete variable domain is GAGVSQSPSNKVTEKGKDVELRCDPISGHTALYWYRQSLGQGLEFLIYFQGNSAPDKSGLPSDRFSAERTGGSVSTLTIQRTQQEDSAVYLCASSWTSGGTDTQYFGPGTRLTVL.

This rearrangement joins TRBV30 to TRBJ1-5; D remains ambiguous. Trimming stripped 1 base from V and 3 bases from J, with 7 bases between. Germline loops: CDR1 GTSNPN, CDR2 SVGIG (reference sequence). The CDR3 runs 13 residues. DNA of the CDR3: TGTGCCTGGAGTGGAGGAGTCAATCAGCCCCAGCATTTT. Protein: CAWSGGVNQPQHF.

CDR3 DNA sequence: TGTGCCAGCAGCTTAGAGGGTACAGCCCCCTACGAGCAGTACTTC. Translated, it gives CASSLEGTAPYEQYF. The rearrangement joins TRBV13 to TRBJ2-7, with D unresolved. This CDR3 spans 15 amino acids. The V gene lost 1 base and the J gene lost 2 bases, with 12 bases spanning the gap. Germline lookup yields CDR1 PRHDT and CDR2 FYEKMQ (reference sequence).

The chain is built from TRBV30 and TRBJ1-3; no firm D call. CDR1 and CDR2 (germline): GTSNPN, SVGIG (reference sequence). V was pared by 0 bases and J by 4 bases, with 10 bases between. The CDR3 totals 14 residues. CDR3 DNA sequence: TGTGCCTGGAGTGTACGGGATCTGGGAAACACCATATATTTT. It codes for CAWSVRDLGNTIYF. Looking up the rest from reference TRBV30 and TRBJ1-3 gives the full variable domain: SQTIHQWPATLVQPVGSPLSLECTVEGTSNPNLYWYRQAAGRGLQLLFYSVGIGQISSEVPQNLSASRPQDRQFILSSKKLLLSDSGFYLCAWSVRDLGNTIYFGEGSWLTVV.

Here the CDR3 DNA reads TGCAGCCCCGGGGAATACACTGAAGCTTTCTTT. Translated: CSPGEYTEAFF. The rearrangement links TRBV29-1 to TRBJ1-1; no definite D call. The germline CDR1 and CDR2 sequences are SQVTM and ANQGSEA. V lost 8 bases and J 3 bases, leaving 10 bases between the germline ends. This CDR3 region has 11 residues.

The chain employs TRBV9 and TRBJ2-7; the match to TRBD2 covers 8 bases. This CDR3 has 15 residues. The germline CDR1 and CDR2 sequences are SGDLS and YYNGEE. The V and J ends lost 0 bases and 5 bases, in that order; junction bases with no gene match: 7. The CDR3 region is CASSVASGLVHEQYF. The CDR3 DNA reads TGTGCCAGCAGCGTAGCTTCGGGACTAGTCCACGAGCAGTACTTC.

The chain uses TRBV9 and TRBJ2-1, with D hard to call. V shed 4 bases and J shed 9 bases, with 8 bases lying between them. The CDR3 totals 11 residues. Germline loops: CDR1 SGDLS, CDR2 YYNGEE. The CDR3 loop reads CASSTRTEQFF. The CDR3, as DNA: TGTGCCAGCAGCACAAGAACTGAGCAGTTCTTC.

The chain combines TRBV13 with TRBJ2-1, with D perhaps matching TRBD2 (7 bases). CDR1 is PRHDT and CDR2 is FYEKMQ in the germline V gene (reference sequence). The ends were cut back, 1 base at V and 0 bases at J, with 10 bases in the middle. The CDR3 is 16 residues long. CDR3 DNA: TGTGCCAGCAGCTTAGTGGGAGGGGGCTCCTACAATGAGCAGTTCTTC. This encodes CASSLVGGGSYNEQFF. Together with reference TRBV13 and TRBJ2-1, the CDR3 gives the full variable domain: AAGVIQSPRHLIKEKRETATLKCYPIPRHDTVYWYQQGPGQDPQFLISFYEKMQSDKGSIPDRFSAQQFSDYHSELNMSSLELGDSALYFCASSLVGGGSYNEQFFGPGTRLTVL.

The chain links TRBV12-3 or TRBV12-4 to TRBJ2-7; possibly TRBD2 for D (5 bases). This CDR3 is 15 amino acids long. V was pared by 5 bases and J by 5 bases, with 19 bases between. The CDR3 region has the DNA TGTGCCAGCAGTGCCGACCTAGAGGGATTCCACGAGCAGTACTTC. Its translation: CASSADLEGFHEQYF.

The chain has TRBV5-6 and TRBJ2-1; possibly TRBD1 for D (6 bases). This CDR3 spans 13 amino acids. With 6 bases removed from V and 1 base from J, the gap between germline ends came to 8 bases. CDR1 SGHDT and CDR2 YYEEEE come from the germline V gene. The CDR3 loop reads CASTRGSYNEQFF. CDR3 in DNA: TGTGCCAGCACGAGGGGGTCCTACAATGAGCAGTTCTTC. The full variable domain, in which reference TRBV5-6 and TRBJ2-1 provide the parts outside the CDR3, is DAGVTQSPTHLIKTRGQQVTLRCSPKSGHDTVSWYQQALGQGPQFIFQYYEEEERQRGNFPDRFSGHQFPNYSSELNVNALLLGDSALYLCASTRGSYNEQFFGPGTRLTVL.

The chain links TRBV6-6 to TRBJ2-7; D is possibly TRBD1 or TRBD2 (5 bases each). The germline V and J ends were trimmed by 7 bases and 0 bases, with 10 bases remaining between them. Germline assignment: CDR1 MNHNY and CDR2 SVGAGI (reference sequence). The CDR3 extends over 13 amino acids. CDR3 bases: TGTGCCAGCACCCCGGGGCTCTCCTACGAGCAGTACTTC. Amino acids: CASTPGLSYEQYF.

This clonotype was seen once. The chain is built from TRBV7-8 and TRBJ2-3; D not resolved. There are 13 residues in the CDR3. CDR1 is SGHVS and CDR2 is FQNEAQ in the germline V gene. With 5 bases removed from V and 6 bases from J, the gap between germline ends came to 12 bases. CDR3 amino acids: CASSPSRPDTQYF. The CDR3 DNA is TGTGCCAGCAGCCCCTCTAGACCCGATACGCAGTATTTT.

V usage is TRBV5-4 and J usage is TRBJ2-7; D call uncertain. This CDR3 region has 12 residues. Germline CDR1 reads SGHNT; CDR2 reads YYREEE (reference sequence). The V and J ends lost 1 base and 7 bases respectively, with 9 bases between them. CDR3 in amino acids: CASSLPSLEQYF. The CDR3, as DNA: TGTGCCAGCAGCTTGCCCTCATTGGAGCAGTACTTC.

The chain combines TRBV25-1 with TRBJ1-2, with TRBD1 matching 8 bases. V trimming: 4 bases; J trimming: 8 bases; junction bases outside the gene matches: 6. The CDR3 loop spans 13 amino acids. The V gene's germline CDR1 is MGHDK and CDR2 SYGVNS. CDR3 in amino acids: CASSGQGARGYTF. CDR3 nucleotides: TGTGCCAGCAGTGGGCAGGGGGCGCGAGGCTACACCTTC.

This clonotype was observed a single time. This rearrangement joins TRBV20-1 to TRBJ2-2; D unclear. CDR3 length equals 13 residues. CDR1 and CDR2 (germline): DFQATT, SNEGSKA (reference sequence). The V end lost 8 bases, the J end lost 5 bases, and 15 bases lay between the germline ends. Written as DNA, the CDR3 is TGCAGTAGTAACAGCTATGGGACCGGGGAGCTGTTTTTT. It codes for CSSNSYGTGELFF.

This clonotype was recorded once. The rearrangement uses TRBV11-2 and TRBJ2-1; the D call may be TRBD1 or TRBD2 (5 bases each). V lost 10 bases to trimming and J lost 1 base, with 11 bases between them. In germline, CDR1 is SGHAT, CDR2 FQNNGV. This CDR3 is 13 amino acids long. The CDR3 coding sequence is TGTGCCACCTCGGGACCTTCCTACAATGAGCAGTTCTTC. Amino acids: CATSGPSYNEQFF.

The count of this clonotype is one. The chain couples TRBV20-1 to TRBJ1-1; D is unresolved. Germline CDR1 and CDR2: DFQATT and SNEGSKA (reference sequence). Trimming pared 6 bases from V and 0 bases from J, leaving 14 bases between. CDR3 length: 14 residues. The CDR3 spells CSAPPNTVNTEAFF. CDR3 sequence (DNA): TGCAGTGCCCCACCCAATACAGTGAACACTGAAGCTTTCTTT.

This rearrangement joins TRBV12-3 or TRBV12-4 to TRBJ1-1; D is possibly TRBD1 (5 bases). V lost 5 bases and J 4 bases, leaving 14 bases between the germline ends. The CDR3 sequence is 14 residues long. CDR3 DNA sequence: TGTGCCAGCAGTGGCCCAGGGAGTGGCACTGAAGCTTTCTTT. Protein product: CASSGPGSGTEAFF.

The V call is TRBV4-2, the J call TRBJ2-7; TRBD1 aligns across 7 bases. The germline V gene has CDR1 LGHNA and CDR2 YNFKEQ. V gave up 3 bases and J gave up 1 base; unmatched junction bases: 6. The CDR3 spans 15 residues. CDR3 DNA sequence: TGTGCCAGCAGCCAGGAGGTGACAGGGTCCTACGAGCAGTACTTC. This codes for CASSQEVTGSYEQYF.

This chain links TRBV14 with TRBJ1-4; D perhaps matches TRBD1 (6 bases). CDR3 length: 16 amino acids. V was trimmed by 0 bases and J by 2 bases, leaving 10 bases between them. Germline V gives CDR1 SGHDN, CDR2 FVKESK. CDR3 coding DNA: TGTGCCAGCAGCCAAGATGGGGGGCCCACTAATGAAAAACTGTTTTTT. Protein product: CASSQDGGPTNEKLFF.

This clonotype was seen only a few times. V is TRBV9 and J is TRBJ2-1; weak D call: TRBD2 (5 bases). V lost 1 base and J lost 5, with 13 bases in between. The CDR3 is made up of 15 amino acids. From germline, CDR1 is SGDLS and CDR2 YYNGEE. CDR3 nucleotide sequence: TGTGCCAGCAGCGTATACTACAGCGGAAACAATGAGCAGTTCTTC. Translated, it gives CASSVYYSGNNEQFF.

The chain joins TRBV27 to TRBJ1-5; D uncertain. This CDR3 spans 15 amino acids. Trimming took 6 bases from V and 0 from J, leaving 12 bases between them. The germline CDR1 and CDR2 sequences are MNHEY and SMNVEV (reference sequence). CDR3 nucleotide sequence: TGTGCCAGCAGGTCATTGCATTATAGCAATCAGCCCCAGCATTTT. It specifies CASRSLHYSNQPQHF.

This chain joins TRBV2 and TRBJ2-7; D is undetermined. Trimming left V 6 bases short and J 0 bases short, with 12 bases between. The CDR3 consists of 14 residues. Germline CDR1 is SNHLY and CDR2 is FYNNEI. CDR3 sequence reads: CASSDVNSSYEQYV. As DNA, the CDR3 is TGTGCCAGCAGCGACGTCAACAGCTCCTACGAGCAGTACGTC.

This rearrangement joins TRBV27 to TRBJ1-5, with no clear D. In germline, CDR1 is MNHEY, CDR2 SMNVEV (reference sequence). V was trimmed by 6 bases and J by 0 bases, leaving 15 bases between them. The CDR3 extends over 16 amino acids. Here the CDR3 reads CASSRSGGYSNQPQHF. CDR3 nucleotide sequence: TGTGCCAGCAGCAGAAGCGGAGGATATAGCAATCAGCCCCAGCATTTT.